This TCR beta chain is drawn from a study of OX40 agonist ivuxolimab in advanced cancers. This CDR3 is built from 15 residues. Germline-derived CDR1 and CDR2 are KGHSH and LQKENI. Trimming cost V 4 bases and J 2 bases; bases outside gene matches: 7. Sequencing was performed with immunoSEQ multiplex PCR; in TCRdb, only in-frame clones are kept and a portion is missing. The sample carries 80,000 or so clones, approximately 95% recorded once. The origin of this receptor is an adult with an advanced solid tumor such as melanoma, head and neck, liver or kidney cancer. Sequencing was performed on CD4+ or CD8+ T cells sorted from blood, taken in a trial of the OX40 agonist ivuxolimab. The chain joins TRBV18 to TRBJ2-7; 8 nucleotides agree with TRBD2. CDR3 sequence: CASSLMTSAAYEQYF. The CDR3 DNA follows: TGTGCCAGCTCACTTATGACTAGCGCTGCCTACGAGCAGTACTTC. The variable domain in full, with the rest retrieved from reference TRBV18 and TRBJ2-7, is NAGVMQNPRHLVRRRGQEARLRCSPMKGHSHVYWYRQLPEEGLKFMVYLQKENIIDESGMPKERFSAEFPKEGPSILRIQQVVRGDSAAYFCASSLMTSAAYEQYFGPGTRLTVT.